The rows below give T cell receptor beta chains drawn from one sample of a study of T cell repertoires in cytomegalovirus infection. TCRdb fed the reads into MiXCR, producing one record per CDR3 protein. The repertoire consists of about 920,000 distinct CDR3 sequences, with around 30% occurring once and the leading ten covering over 12%. Their antigens are not known. This specimen was cultured CD8+ T cells from PBMCs, taken from culture after CMV antigen stimulation. The source is a human donor in good health (CMV status not recorded). Some clones in this sample may be carry-over from other donors' samples. Each CDR3 is given with its conserved first and last residue. A D gene is named only where the DNA matches it firmly. Expanded clones are given a class, and other clones once, few, many or no size at all.

J,D,size,V,CDR3,DNA
TRBJ1-6,-,-,TRBV15,CATSRDRNSNSPLHF,TGTGCCACCAGCAGAGATAGGAATAGTAATTCACCCCTCCACTTT
TRBJ2-3,-,-,TRBV24-1,CATTDSTDTQYF,TGTGCCACCACCGATAGCACAGATACGCAGTATTTT
TRBJ2-3,-,few,TRBV11-3,CASSQEYRDTQYF,TGTGCCAGCAGCCAAGAATATCGAGATACGCAGTATTTT
TRBJ2-2,-,-,TRBV7-9,CASTRNTGELFF,TGTGCCAGCACTAGAAACACCGGGGAGCTGTTTTTT
TRBJ2-3,TRBD2,-,TRBV7-3,CASSPLGSSGGAVDTQYF,TGTGCCAGCAGCCCCTTAGGATCTAGCGGGGGGGCGGTAGATACGCAGTATTTT
TRBJ2-2,TRBD2,few,TRBV4-1,CASSQVTAGANTGELFF,TGCGCCAGCAGCCAAGTAACAGCGGGGGCGAACACCGGGGAGCTGTTTTTT
TRBJ1-1,-,once,TRBV6-2/TRBV6-3,CASRRDSEAFF,TGTGCCAGCAGAAGAGACAGTGAAGCTTTCTTT
TRBJ2-1,-,-,TRBV7-2,CASSSNYQYNEQFF,TGTGCCAGCAGCTCGAACTACCAATACAATGAGCAGTTCTTC
TRBJ1-2,TRBD1,-,TRBV5-5,CASSLYRDRNYGYTF,TGTGCCAGCAGCCTATACCGGGACAGAAACTATGGCTACACCTTC
TRBJ1-6,TRBD1,many,TRBV7-6,CASSAYPPGTANSPLHF,TGTGCCAGCAGCGCCTACCCTCCCGGGACAGCTAATTCACCCCTCCACTTT
TRBJ1-1,TRBD1,many,TRBV7-9,CASSFRDRGHPEAFF,TGTGCCAGCAGCTTCCGGGACAGGGGGCATCCTGAAGCTTTCTTT
TRBJ1-5,-,few,TRBV29-1,CSVPGTPNQPQHF,TGCAGCGTTCCCGGGACACCTAATCAGCCCCAGCATTTT
TRBJ1-1,-,few,TRBV6-1,CATTDGAYGAFF,TGTGCCACCACAGACGGAGCTTACGGGGCTTTCTTT
TRBJ1-2,-,few,TRBV19,CASMDSPYGYTF,TGTGCCAGTATGGACAGCCCCTATGGCTACACCTTC
TRBJ1-1,-,-,TRBV7-9,CASSLGGPSGAFF,TGTGCCAGCAGCTTGGGGGGGCCGAGCGGAGCTTTCTTT
TRBJ2-1,-,-,TRBV5-4,CASIAANEQFF,TGTGCCAGCATCGCGGCCAATGAGCAGTTCTTC
TRBJ2-4,-,-,TRBV7-9,CASSLKDIQYF,TGTGCCAGCAGCTTAAAGGACATTCAGTACTTC
TRBJ2-2,-,once,TRBV27,CASSAGGVPYTGELFF,TGTGCCAGCAGTGCTGGAGGAGTACCTTACACCGGGGAGCTGTTTTTT
TRBJ1-1,-,-,TRBV19,CASSIDLFGNTEAFF,TGTGCCAGTAGTATAGATCTATTCGGGAACACTGAAGCTTTCTTT
TRBJ1-1,TRBD1,few,TRBV19,CASSIYDRGNTEAFF,TGTGCCAGTAGTATCTACGACAGGGGGAACACTGAAGCTTTCTTT
TRBJ2-7,-,-,TRBV6-8,CASSYSGAPGEQYF,TGTGCCAGCAGTTACTCGGGGGCCCCCGGCGAGCAGTACTTC
TRBJ2-3,-,-,TRBV12-3/TRBV12-4,CASSLEGQSPLLPSTDTQYF,TGTGCCAGCAGTTTAGAGGGACAAAGCCCTCTACTACCTAGCACAGATACGCAGTATTTT
TRBJ2-3,TRBD2,-,TRBV11-2,CASSPPGGGFGFSDTQYF,TGTGCCAGCAGCCCGCCGGGAGGGGGGTTTGGTTTCTCAGATACGCAGTATTTT